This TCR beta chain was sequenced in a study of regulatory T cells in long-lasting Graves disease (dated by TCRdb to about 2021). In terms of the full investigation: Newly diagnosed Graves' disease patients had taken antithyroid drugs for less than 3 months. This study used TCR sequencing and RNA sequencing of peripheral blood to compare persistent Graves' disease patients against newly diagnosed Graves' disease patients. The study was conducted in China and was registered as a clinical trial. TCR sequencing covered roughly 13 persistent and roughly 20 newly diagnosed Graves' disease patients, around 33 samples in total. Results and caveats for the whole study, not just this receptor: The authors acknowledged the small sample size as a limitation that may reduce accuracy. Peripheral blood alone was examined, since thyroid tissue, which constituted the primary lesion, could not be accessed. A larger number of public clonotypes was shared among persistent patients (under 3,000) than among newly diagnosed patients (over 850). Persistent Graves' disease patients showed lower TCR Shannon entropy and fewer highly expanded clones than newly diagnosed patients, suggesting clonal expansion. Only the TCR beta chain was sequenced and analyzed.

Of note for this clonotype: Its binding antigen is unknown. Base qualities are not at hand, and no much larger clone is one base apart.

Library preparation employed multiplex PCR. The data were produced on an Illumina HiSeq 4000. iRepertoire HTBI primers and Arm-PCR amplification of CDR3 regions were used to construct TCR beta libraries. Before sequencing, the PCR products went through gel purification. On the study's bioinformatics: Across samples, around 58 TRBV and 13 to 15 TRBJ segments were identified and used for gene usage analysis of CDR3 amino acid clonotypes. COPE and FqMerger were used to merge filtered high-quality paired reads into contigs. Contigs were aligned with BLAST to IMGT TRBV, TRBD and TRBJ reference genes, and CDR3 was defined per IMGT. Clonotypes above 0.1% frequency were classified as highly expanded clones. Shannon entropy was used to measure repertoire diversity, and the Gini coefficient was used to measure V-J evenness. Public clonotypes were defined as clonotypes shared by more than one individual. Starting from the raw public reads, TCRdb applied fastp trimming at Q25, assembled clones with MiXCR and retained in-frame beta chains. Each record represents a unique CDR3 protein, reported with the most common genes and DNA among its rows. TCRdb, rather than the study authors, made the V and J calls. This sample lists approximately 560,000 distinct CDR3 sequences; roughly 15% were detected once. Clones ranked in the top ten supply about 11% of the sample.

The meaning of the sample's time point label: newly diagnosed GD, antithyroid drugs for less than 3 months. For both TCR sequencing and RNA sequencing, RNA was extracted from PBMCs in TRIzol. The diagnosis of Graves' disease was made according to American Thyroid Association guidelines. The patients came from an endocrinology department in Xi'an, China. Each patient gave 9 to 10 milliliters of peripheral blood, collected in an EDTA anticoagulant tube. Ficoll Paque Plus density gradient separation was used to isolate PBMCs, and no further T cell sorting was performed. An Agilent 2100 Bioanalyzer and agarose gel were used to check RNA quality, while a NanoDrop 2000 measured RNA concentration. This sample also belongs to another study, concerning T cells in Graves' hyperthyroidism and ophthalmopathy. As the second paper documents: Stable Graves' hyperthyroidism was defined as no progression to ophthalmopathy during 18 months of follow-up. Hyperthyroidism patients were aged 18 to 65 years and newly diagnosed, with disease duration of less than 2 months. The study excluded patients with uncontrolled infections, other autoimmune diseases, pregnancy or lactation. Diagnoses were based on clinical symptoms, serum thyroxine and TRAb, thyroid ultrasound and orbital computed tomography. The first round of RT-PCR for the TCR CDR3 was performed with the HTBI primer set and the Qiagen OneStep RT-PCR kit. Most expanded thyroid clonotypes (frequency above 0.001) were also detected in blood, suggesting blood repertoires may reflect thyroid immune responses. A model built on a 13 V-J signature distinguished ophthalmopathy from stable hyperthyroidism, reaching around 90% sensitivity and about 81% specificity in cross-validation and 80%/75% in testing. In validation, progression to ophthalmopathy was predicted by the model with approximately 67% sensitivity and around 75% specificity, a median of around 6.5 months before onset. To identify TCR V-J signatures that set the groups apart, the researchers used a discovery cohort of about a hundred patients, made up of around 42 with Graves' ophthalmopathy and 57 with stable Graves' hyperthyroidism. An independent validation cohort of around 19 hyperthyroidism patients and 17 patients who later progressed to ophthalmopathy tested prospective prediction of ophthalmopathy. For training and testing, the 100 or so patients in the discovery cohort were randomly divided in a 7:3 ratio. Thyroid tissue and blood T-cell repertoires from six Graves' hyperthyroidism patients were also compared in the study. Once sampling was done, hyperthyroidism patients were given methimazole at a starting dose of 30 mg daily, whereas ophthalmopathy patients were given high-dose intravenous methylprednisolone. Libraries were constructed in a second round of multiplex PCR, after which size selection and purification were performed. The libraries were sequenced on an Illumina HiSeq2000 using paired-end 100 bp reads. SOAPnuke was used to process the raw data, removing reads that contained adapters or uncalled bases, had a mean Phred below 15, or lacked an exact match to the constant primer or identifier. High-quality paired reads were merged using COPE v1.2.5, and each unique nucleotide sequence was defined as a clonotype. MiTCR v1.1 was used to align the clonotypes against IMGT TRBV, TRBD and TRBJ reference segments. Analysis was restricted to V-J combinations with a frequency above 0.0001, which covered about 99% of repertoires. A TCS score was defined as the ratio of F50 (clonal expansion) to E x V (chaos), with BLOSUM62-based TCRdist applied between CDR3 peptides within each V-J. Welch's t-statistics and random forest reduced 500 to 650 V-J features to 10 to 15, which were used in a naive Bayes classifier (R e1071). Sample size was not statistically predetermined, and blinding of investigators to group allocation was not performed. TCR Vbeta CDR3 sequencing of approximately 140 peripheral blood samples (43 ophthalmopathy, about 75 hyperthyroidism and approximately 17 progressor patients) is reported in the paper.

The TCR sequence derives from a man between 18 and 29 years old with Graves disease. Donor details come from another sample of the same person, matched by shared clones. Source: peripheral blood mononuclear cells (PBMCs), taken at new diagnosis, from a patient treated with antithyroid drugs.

The bases read TGTGCCACAATACAGGGGGTTAGCTATGGCTACACCTTC. Its protein is CATIQGVSYGYTF. The chain is made from TRBV2 and TRBJ1-2; TRBD1 lines up with 8 middle nucleotides. CDR1 and CDR2 are drawn from the germline V gene: SNHLY, FYNNEI. Clipping removes 10 bases from V and 4 bases from J, with 8 as the unmatched junction base count. The CDR3 runs 13 amino acids, cysteine and phenylalanine included. The kept DNA is CDR3 alone, 39 bases in frame from the first base.